Included here is one T cell receptor (beta chain) sequence, with context. The assay was immunoSEQ multiplex PCR, and TCRdb's table has in-frame clones only and misses some. This table holds roughly 200,000 clones, less than 85% found once. The V gene lost 3 bases and the J gene lost 5 bases, with 10 bases spanning the gap. The germline gives CDR1 SGHTA, CDR2 FQGTGA. The CDR3 loop spans 13 amino acids. This record belongs to a study of blood T cell repertoires in COVID-19. The receptor's source is a man over 45 who had recovered from COVID-19. The sample consisted of peripheral blood. V gene TRBV7-3 combines with J gene TRBJ1-1; possibly TRBD1 for D (6 bases). The CDR3 sequence: CASSLITGTEAFF. The CDR3 coding sequence is TGTGCCAGCAGCTTGATTACAGGGACTGAAGCTTTCTTT. Variable domain in full (rest from reference TRBV7-3 and TRBJ1-1): GAGVSQTPSNKVTEKGKYVELRCDPISGHTALYWYRQSLGQGPEFLIYFQGTGAADDSGLPNDRFFAVRPEGSVSTLKIQRTERGDSAVYLCASSLITGTEAFFGQGTRLTVV.